What follows is one T cell receptor (beta chain) and its context. The same CDR3 arises from other DNA sequences in this sample as well. After removal of 8 bases from V and 0 bases from J, the junction contained 5 bases not matched to a gene. The CDR3 extends over 14 amino acids. Germline-derived CDR1 and CDR2 are SNHLY and FYNNEI. These data belong to a study of blood T cell repertoires in COVID-19. Repertoires were generated with immunoSEQ multiplex PCR, while TCRdb's copy carries only in-frame clones and drops some. The sample has under 500,000 clones, 75% to 90% seen once. This receptor was identified in a woman under 40 with acute or convalescent COVID-19. The chain employs TRBV2 and TRBJ2-7; 9 nucleotides agree with TRBD1. What was sequenced was peripheral blood. Here the CDR3 reads CASRGQGSSYEQYF. CDR3 nucleotides: TGTGCCAGCCGAGGACAGGGGAGCTCCTACGAGCAGTACTTC.